These T cell receptor beta chains were read from a single sample in a study of blood T cell repertoires in COVID-19. Here immunoSEQ multiplex PCR was the method, and the copy in TCRdb shows in-frame clones only, minus some. The sample consists of over 50,000 clones, 90% to 95% of them appearing once. Sequences were obtained from peripheral blood. Every receptor here comes from a woman aged 60-75 years with active or convalescent COVID-19. Each CDR3 is given with its conserved first and last residue. D genes are given only for firm matches. Size tells how often a clone was seen (once, few, many) or the class of an expanded clone, and some rows leave it out.

V,J,size,D,CDR3,DNA
TRBV5-1,TRBJ2-2,.,TRBD1,CASSSNRGTGELFF,TGCGCCAGCAGCTCGAACAGGGGTACCGGGGAGCTGTTTTTT
TRBV6-6,TRBJ2-5,.,.,CASSYTGNQETQYF,TGTGCCAGCAGTTATACAGGGAACCAAGAGACCCAGTACTTC
TRBV9,TRBJ2-3,.,TRBD2,CASSVEGLASDTQYF,TGTGCCAGCAGCGTAGAGGGACTAGCTTCAGATACGCAGTATTTT
TRBV9,TRBJ2-3,.,.,CASSVGYKSTDTQYF,TGTGCCAGCAGCGTAGGGTACAAAAGCACAGATACGCAGTATTTT
TRBV18,TRBJ1-4,.,.,CASSPGARGSEKLFF,TGTGCCAGCTCACCAGGGGCCCGGGGGAGTGAAAAACTGTTTTTT
TRBV19,TRBJ2-2,.,.,CASSVTGTGELFF,TGTGCCAGTAGTGTGACAGGAACCGGGGAGCTGTTTTTT
TRBV28,TRBJ2-5,.,.,CASSFSGRAEGTQYF,TGTGCCAGCAGTTTCTCAGGACGGGCTGAGGGGACCCAGTACTTC
TRBV5-5,TRBJ1-4,once,.,CASSLPRQATNEKLFF,TGTGCCAGCAGCTTGCCCAGACAGGCAACTAATGAAAAACTGTTTTTT
TRBV5-5,TRBJ1-4,.,.,CASSLLGETNEKLFF,TGTGCCAGCAGCTTGCTAGGGGAAACTAATGAAAAACTGTTTTTT
TRBV7-2,TRBJ1-5,once,TRBD1,CASSLSITGGNQPQHF,TGTGCCAGCAGCTTAAGTATAACAGGGGGCAATCAGCCCCAGCATTTT